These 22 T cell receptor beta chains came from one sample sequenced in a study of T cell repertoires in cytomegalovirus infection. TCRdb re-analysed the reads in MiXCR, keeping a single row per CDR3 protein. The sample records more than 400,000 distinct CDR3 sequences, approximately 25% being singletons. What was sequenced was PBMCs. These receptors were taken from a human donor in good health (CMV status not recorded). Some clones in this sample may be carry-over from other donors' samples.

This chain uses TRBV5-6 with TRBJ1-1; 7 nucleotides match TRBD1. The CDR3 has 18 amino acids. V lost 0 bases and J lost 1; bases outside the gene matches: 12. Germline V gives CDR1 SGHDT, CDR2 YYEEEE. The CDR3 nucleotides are TGTGCCAGCAGCTTGGACATTGGGACAGCCCATTGGAACACTGAAGCTTTCTTT. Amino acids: CASSLDIGTAHWNTEAFF.

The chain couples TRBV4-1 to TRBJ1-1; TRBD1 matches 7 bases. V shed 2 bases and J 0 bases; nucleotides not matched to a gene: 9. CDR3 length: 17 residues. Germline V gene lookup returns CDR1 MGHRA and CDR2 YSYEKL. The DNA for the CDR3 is TGCGCCAGCAGCCAAAAGGGGGCTGGTTTCATGAACACTGAAGCTTTCTTT. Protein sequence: CASSQKGAGFMNTEAFF.

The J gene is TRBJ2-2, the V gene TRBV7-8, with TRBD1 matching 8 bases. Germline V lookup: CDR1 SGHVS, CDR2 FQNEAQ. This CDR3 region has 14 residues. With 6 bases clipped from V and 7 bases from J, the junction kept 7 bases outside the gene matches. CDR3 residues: CASRPTGGYGELFF. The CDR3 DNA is TGTGCCAGCAGGCCAACAGGGGGGTACGGGGAGCTGTTTTTT.

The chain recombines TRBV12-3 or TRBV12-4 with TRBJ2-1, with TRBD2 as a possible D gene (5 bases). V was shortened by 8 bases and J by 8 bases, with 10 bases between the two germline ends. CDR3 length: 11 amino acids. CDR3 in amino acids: CASGGRDEQFF. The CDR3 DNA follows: TGTGCCAGCGGAGGAAGAGATGAGCAGTTCTTC.

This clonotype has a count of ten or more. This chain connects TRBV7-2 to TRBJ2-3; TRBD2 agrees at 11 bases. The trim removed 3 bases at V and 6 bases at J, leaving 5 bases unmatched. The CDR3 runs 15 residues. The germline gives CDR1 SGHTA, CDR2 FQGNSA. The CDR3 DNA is TGTGCCAGCAGCTTGACTAGCGGGGTGGGGGATACGCAGTATTTT. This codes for CASSLTSGVGDTQYF.

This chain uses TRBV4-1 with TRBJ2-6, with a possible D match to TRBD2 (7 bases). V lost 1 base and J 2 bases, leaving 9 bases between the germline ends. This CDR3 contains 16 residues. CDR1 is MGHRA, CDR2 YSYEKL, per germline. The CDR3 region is CASSQAGGPGANVLTF. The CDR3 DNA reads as TGCGCCAGCAGCCAAGCCGGGGGGCCTGGGGCCAACGTCCTGACTTTC.

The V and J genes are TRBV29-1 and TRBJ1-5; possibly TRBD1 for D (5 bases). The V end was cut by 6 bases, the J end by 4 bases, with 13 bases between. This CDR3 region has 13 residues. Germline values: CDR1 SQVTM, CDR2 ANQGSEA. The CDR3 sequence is CSVGGDGNQPQHF. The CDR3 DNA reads TGCAGCGTCGGCGGGGACGGTAATCAGCCCCAGCATTTT.

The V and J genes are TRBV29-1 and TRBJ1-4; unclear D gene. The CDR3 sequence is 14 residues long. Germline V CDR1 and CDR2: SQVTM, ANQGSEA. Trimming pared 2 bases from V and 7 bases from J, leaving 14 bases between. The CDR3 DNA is TGCAGCGTTGAATTGGGCGATTTTGGTGAAAAACTGTTTTTT. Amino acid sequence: CSVELGDFGEKLFF.

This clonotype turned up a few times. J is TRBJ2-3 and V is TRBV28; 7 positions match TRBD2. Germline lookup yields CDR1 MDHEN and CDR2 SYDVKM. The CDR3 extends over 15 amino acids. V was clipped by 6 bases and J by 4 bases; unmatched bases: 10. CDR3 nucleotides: TGTGCCAGCAGCGGGTACAGCGGGACCGCAGATACGCAGTATTTT. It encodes CASSGYSGTADTQYF. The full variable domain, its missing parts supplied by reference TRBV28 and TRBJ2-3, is DVKVTQSSRYLVKRTGEKVFLECVQDMDHENMFWYRQDPGLGLRLIYFSYDVKMKEKGDIPEGYSVSREKKERFSLILESASTNQTSMYLCASSGYSGTADTQYFGPGTRLTVL.

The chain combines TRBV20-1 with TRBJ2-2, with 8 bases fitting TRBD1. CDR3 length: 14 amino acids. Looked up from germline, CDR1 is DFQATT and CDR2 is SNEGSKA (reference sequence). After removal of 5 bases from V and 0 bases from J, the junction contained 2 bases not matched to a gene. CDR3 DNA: TGCAGTGCTGGCAGGGGGCCGAACACCGGGGAGCTGTTTTTT. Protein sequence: CSAGRGPNTGELFF.

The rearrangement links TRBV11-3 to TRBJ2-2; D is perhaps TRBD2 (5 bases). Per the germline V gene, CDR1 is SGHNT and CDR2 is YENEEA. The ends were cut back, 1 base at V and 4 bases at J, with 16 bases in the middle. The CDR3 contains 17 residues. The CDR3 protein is CASSLGPTGFTTGELFF. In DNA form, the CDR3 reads TGTGCCAGCAGCTTAGGACCGACGGGGTTTACCACCGGGGAGCTGTTTTTT.

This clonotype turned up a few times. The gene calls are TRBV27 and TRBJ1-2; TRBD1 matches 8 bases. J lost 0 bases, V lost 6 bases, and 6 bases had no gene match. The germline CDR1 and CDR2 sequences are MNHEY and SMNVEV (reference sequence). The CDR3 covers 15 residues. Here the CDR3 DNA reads TGTGCCAGCAGATTCAGGGGGCCTACTAACTATGGCTACACCTTC. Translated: CASRFRGPTNYGYTF.

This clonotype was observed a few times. The CDR3 spells CATRAGFDTEAFF. The CDR3 bases are TGTGCCACCAGAGCAGGGTTTGACACTGAAGCTTTCTTT. The V and J genes are TRBV24-1 and TRBJ1-1; the D gene is possibly TRBD1 (5 bases). This CDR3 is built from 13 residues. Trimming took off 7 bases at V and 3 bases at J, with 11 bases between the two ends. The germline V gene encodes CDR1 KGHDR and CDR2 SFDVKD.

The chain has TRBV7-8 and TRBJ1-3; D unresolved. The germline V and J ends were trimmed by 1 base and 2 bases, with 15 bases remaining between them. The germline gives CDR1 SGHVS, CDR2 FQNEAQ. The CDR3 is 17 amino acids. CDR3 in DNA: TGTGCCAGCAGCTTAGAGCGTCCCTTTGGCCCTGGAAACACCATATATTTT. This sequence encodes CASSLERPFGPGNTIYF.

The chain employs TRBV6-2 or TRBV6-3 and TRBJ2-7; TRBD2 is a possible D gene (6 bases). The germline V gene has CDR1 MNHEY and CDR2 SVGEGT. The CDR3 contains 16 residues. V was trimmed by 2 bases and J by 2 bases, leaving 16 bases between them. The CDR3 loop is CASSYPPASATYEQYV. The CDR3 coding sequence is TGTGCCAGCAGTTACCCCCCGGCTAGCGCCACCTACGAGCAGTACGTC.

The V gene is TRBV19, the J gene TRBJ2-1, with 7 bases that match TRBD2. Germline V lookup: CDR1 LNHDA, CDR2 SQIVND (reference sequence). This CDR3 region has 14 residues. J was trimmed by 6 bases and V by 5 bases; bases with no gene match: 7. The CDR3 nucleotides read TGTGCCAGTAGTGTCCGACTAGCAGCCAATGAGCAGTTCTTC. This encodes CASSVRLAANEQFF.

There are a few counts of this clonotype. This chain's CDR3 is CASSPGQGATPRHF. Written as DNA, the CDR3 is TGTGCCAGTAGCCCCGGACAGGGGGCGACCCCCAGGCACTTT. The genes are TRBV19 and TRBJ1-6; 11 positions match TRBD1. The trim removed 6 bases at V and 19 bases at J, leaving 14 bases unmatched. This CDR3 has 14 amino acids. The germline gives CDR1 LNHDA, CDR2 SQIVND (reference sequence).

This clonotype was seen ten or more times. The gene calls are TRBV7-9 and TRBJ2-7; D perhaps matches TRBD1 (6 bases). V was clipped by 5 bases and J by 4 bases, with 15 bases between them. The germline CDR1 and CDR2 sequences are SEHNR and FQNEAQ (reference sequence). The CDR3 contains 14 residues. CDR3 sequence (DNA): TGTGCCAGCAGCCCGCGACAGGTCCTTTACGAGCAGTACTTC. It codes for CASSPRQVLYEQYF.

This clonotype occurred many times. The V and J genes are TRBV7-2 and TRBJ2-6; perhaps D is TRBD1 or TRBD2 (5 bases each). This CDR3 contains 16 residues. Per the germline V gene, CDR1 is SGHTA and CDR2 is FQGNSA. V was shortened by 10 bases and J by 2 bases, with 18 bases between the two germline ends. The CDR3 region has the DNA TGTGCCACCAATTTGGGGGTTTTGACTGGGGCCAACGTCCTGACTTTC. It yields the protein CATNLGVLTGANVLTF.

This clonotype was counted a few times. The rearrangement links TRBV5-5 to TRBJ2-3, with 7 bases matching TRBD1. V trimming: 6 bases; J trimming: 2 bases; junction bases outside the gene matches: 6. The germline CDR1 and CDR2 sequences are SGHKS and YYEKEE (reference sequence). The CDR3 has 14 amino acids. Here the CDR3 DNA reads TGTGCCAGCACCCAGGACAGGTTCACAGATACGCAGTATTTT. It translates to CASTQDRFTDTQYF.

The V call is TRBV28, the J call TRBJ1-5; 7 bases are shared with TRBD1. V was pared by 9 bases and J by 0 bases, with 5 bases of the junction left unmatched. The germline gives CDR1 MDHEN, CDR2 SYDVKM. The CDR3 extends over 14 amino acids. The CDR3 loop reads CASKTGNSNQPQHF. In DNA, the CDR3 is TGTGCCAGTAAGACAGGGAATAGCAATCAGCCCCAGCATTTT.

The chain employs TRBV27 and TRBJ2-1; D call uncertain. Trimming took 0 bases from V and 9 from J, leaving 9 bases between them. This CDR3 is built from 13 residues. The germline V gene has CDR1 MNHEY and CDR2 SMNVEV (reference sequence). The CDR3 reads CASSLSVTTEQFF. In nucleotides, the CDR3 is TGTGCCAGCAGTTTATCGGTGACGACTGAGCAGTTCTTC.